These 27 T cell receptor beta chains were all obtained from the same sample, sequenced in a study of blood T cell repertoires in COVID-19 (dated by TCRdb to 2019 to 2021). The library was generated by the immunoSEQ multiplex PCR assay. The immuneACCESS repertoire file appears here via TCRdb, limited to in-frame rearrangements. These files lack a portion of the clones; in checked studies, under half of the deficit traces to unresolved V genes, and the cause of the others is not known. This sample is represented by just over 90,000 clones; roughly 88% of them were singletons. Clones ranked in the top ten supply approximately 1.6% of the sample. Sample: peripheral blood. The receptor source for this set is a human donor with active COVID-19. The donor label of this sample is uncertain.

V and J are TRBV19 and TRBJ2-5, with D tentatively TRBD1 (6 bases). The CDR3 is made up of 15 amino acids. V lost 4 bases to trimming and J lost 6 bases, with 18 bases between them. Germline CDR1 is LNHDA and CDR2 is SQIVND (reference sequence). CDR3 bases: TGTGCCAGTAGTAGGGGACACCACACCGGAAAGACCCAGTACTTC. Translating it yields CASSRGHHTGKTQYF.

J is TRBJ1-6 and V is TRBV6-1; 7 nucleotides line up with TRBD1. This CDR3 is built from 15 residues. Germline-derived CDR1 and CDR2 are MNHNS and SASEGT. The ends lost 2 bases at V and 10 bases at J; junction bases unmatched: 8. Here the CDR3 DNA reads TGTGCCAGCAGTGAAAGCTTTGCGGGACAGTCACCCCTCCACTTT. As protein: CASSESFAGQSPLHF.

This clone was recorded once. V is TRBV6-5 and J is TRBJ1-1; no clear D gene. V dropped 5 bases and J dropped 2 bases, with 9 bases sitting between them. Germline V gene lookup returns CDR1 MNHEY and CDR2 SVGAGI. CDR3 length: 13 amino acids. CDR3 coding DNA: TGTGCCAGCAGTAGAGTCCGAAACACTGAAGCTTTCTTT. As protein: CASSRVRNTEAFF.

This clone was detected only a few times. The V and J genes are TRBV4-1 and TRBJ2-7; a weak D match, TRBD2 (5 bases). Trimming stripped 5 bases from V and 2 bases from J, with 16 bases between. Germline V CDR1 and CDR2: MGHRA, YSYEKL. The CDR3 spans 15 residues. CDR3 loop: CASSAGNLPPYEQYF. For the CDR3, the DNA is TGCGCCAGCAGCGCCGGGAACCTCCCTCCCTACGAGCAGTACTTC.

This rearrangement joins TRBV9 to TRBJ1-1; TRBD1 agrees at 9 bases. The junction had 6 bases not matched to a gene; V was cut back by 3 bases and J by 6 bases. The CDR3 length is 14 residues. Germline V gene lookup returns CDR1 SGDLS and CDR2 YYNGEE. CDR3 sequence: CASSDGQGYSEAFF. The CDR3 DNA reads TGTGCCAGCAGCGACGGACAGGGGTACTCTGAAGCTTTCTTT.

V and J are TRBV2 and TRBJ2-1; D unresolved. Trimming cost V 10 bases and J 0 bases, with 10 bases left between them. Germline V gene data show CDR1 as SNHLY and CDR2 as FYNNEI. The CDR3 contains 13 residues. The CDR3 region has the DNA TGTGCCACTACAGCCAGCTCCTACAATGAGCAGTTCTTC. It specifies CATTASSYNEQFF.

This rearrangement joins TRBV15 to TRBJ2-7; TRBD1 matches at 10 bases. J lost 5 bases, V lost 4 bases, and 11 bases had no gene match. CDR3 length: 16 residues. The V gene's germline CDR1 is LNHNV and CDR2 YYDKDF (reference sequence). The CDR3 spells CATSKPPGTGDHEQYF. DNA of the CDR3: TGTGCCACCAGCAAACCCCCCGGGACAGGGGACCACGAGCAGTACTTC.

This clone was seen a few times. The V gene is TRBV10-2, the J gene TRBJ1-3, with D perhaps TRBD1 (6 bases). Per the germline V gene, CDR1 is WSHSY and CDR2 is SAAADI. V gave up 5 bases and J gave up 2 bases, with 7 bases separating them. CDR3 length: 13 amino acids. CDR3 loop: CASSQGPGNTIYF. CDR3 bases: TGCGCCAGCAGTCAGGGGCCTGGAAACACCATATATTTT.

The genes are TRBV28 and TRBJ2-3; TRBD2 aligns across 9 bases. The CDR3 runs 15 residues. Germline V gene data show CDR1 as MDHEN and CDR2 as SYDVKM. J gave up 5 bases and V 8 bases, and 11 bases lay outside the gene matches. The CDR3 bases are TGTGCCAGCGGTGCGGGGGGGGCGCGAGGAGATACGCAGTATTTT. Translating it yields CASGAGGARGDTQYF.

The V gene is TRBV7-8, the J gene TRBJ1-6; 7 bases align to TRBD1. After removal of 5 bases from V and 0 bases from J, the junction contained 10 bases not matched to a gene. The germline gives CDR1 SGHVS, CDR2 FQNEAQ. The CDR3 totals 18 residues. CDR3 bases: TGTGCCAGCAGCCCTCAGACAGGGACCTTCTCCTATAATTCACCCCTCCACTTT. Translating gives CASSPQTGTFSYNSPLHF. Full variable domain (missing parts from reference TRBV7-8 and TRBJ1-6): GAGVSQSPRYKVAKRGQDVALRCDPISGHVSLFWYQQALGQGPEFLTYFQNEAQLDKSGLPSDRFFAERPEGSVSTLKIQRTQQEDSAVYLCASSPQTGTFSYNSPLHFGNGTRLTVT.

This rearrangement joins TRBV7-9 to TRBJ1-2; 12 bases agree with TRBD1. Germline V lookup: CDR1 SEHNR, CDR2 FQNEAQ (reference sequence). Losses at the gene ends were 7 bases for V and 7 bases for J; bases not matched to a gene: 7. The CDR3 is 14 residues long. The CDR3 loop is CASTRPGQGAGYTF. The DNA for the CDR3 is TGTGCCAGCACCCGTCCGGGACAGGGGGCTGGCTACACCTTC.

The chain links TRBV4-1 to TRBJ2-7; D is possibly TRBD2 (5 bases). The CDR3 is 16 amino acids. The germline CDR1 and CDR2 sequences are MGHRA and YSYEKL. Trimming removed 1 base from V and 7 bases from J, with 20 bases in between. CDR3 sequence: CASSQGVVATPLEQYF. In DNA, the CDR3 is TGCGCCAGCAGCCAAGGAGTGGTAGCGACCCCTCTGGAGCAGTACTTC.

This clone was seen a single time. V gene TRBV2 combines with J gene TRBJ2-1; possible D gene TRBD2, 6 bases. Looked up from germline, CDR1 is SNHLY and CDR2 is FYNNEI. V lost 6 bases to trimming and J lost 13 bases, with 13 bases between them. The CDR3 loop spans 11 amino acids. CDR3 in DNA: TGTGCCAGCAGCGCTCTGCGGGGCCAGTTCTTC. Protein product: CASSALRGQFF.

The rearrangement joins TRBV27 to TRBJ2-5; perhaps TRBD2 as D (5 bases). Looked up from germline, CDR1 is MNHEY and CDR2 is SMNVEV (reference sequence). This CDR3 is built from 15 residues. Trimming removed 2 bases at V and 1 base at J, with 11 bases between. DNA for the CDR3: TGTGCCAGCAGTTTAGCGGGTGTTGGCCAAGAGACCCAGTACTTC. This sequence encodes CASSLAGVGQETQYF.

The rearrangement links TRBV19 to TRBJ1-5; D is unresolved. CDR1 and CDR2 from the germline V gene are LNHDA and SQIVND (reference sequence). CDR3 length: 15 amino acids. V was shortened by 3 bases and J by 3 bases, with 12 bases between the two germline ends. The CDR3 DNA sequence: TGTGCCAGTAGTATCGGTGGCGGGGTCAATCAGCCCCAGCATTTT. Residues: CASSIGGGVNQPQHF.

The chain has TRBV19 and TRBJ1-5; TRBD1 matches at 7 bases. The trim removed 4 bases at V and 2 bases at J, leaving 2 bases unmatched. The CDR3 contains 14 residues. CDR1 is LNHDA, CDR2 SQIVND, per germline (reference sequence). In nucleotides, the CDR3 is TGTGCCAGTAGTACAGGGACAGGCAATCAGCCCCAGCATTTT. It translates to CASSTGTGNQPQHF.

The chain recombines TRBV19 with TRBJ2-2; TRBD1 agrees at 9 bases. Germline values: CDR1 LNHDA, CDR2 SQIVND (reference sequence). CDR3 length: 15 amino acids. The trim removed 3 bases at V and 3 bases at J, leaving 2 bases unmatched. CDR3 protein: CASSMGDRDTGELFF. DNA for the CDR3: TGTGCCAGTAGTATGGGGGACAGGGACACCGGGGAGCTGTTTTTT. Complete variable domain (other parts from reference TRBV19 and TRBJ2-2): DGGITQSPKYLFRKEGQNVTLSCEQNLNHDAMYWYRQDPGQGLRLIYYSQIVNDFQKGDIAEGYSVSREKKESFPLTVTSAQKNPTAFYLCASSMGDRDTGELFFGEGSRLTVL.

The chain combines TRBV4-1 with TRBJ1-2; 7 bases align to TRBD1. J was trimmed by 4 bases and V by 2 bases; bases with no gene match: 10. The CDR3 runs to 16 residues. In germline, CDR1 is MGHRA, CDR2 YSYEKL. CDR3 protein: CASSQRQGPTIYGYTF. CDR3 nucleotides: TGCGCCAGCAGCCAAAGACAGGGCCCCACCATCTATGGCTACACCTTC.

The rearrangement links TRBV6-2 or TRBV6-3 to TRBJ1-5; weak D call: TRBD1 (5 bases). The CDR3 sequence is 18 residues long. CDR1 and CDR2 (germline): MNHEY, SVGEGT. Deletions cut 2 bases from V and 3 bases from J, with 20 bases between. The CDR3 loop reads CASSYQDQTATFNQPQHF. The CDR3 nucleotides read TGTGCCAGCAGTTACCAAGATCAGACAGCTACTTTCAATCAGCCCCAGCATTTT.

As regards this clone: Other DNA sequences within the sample encode an identical CDR3. The rearrangement uses TRBV9 and TRBJ2-2; D not resolved. Per the germline V gene, CDR1 is SGDLS and CDR2 is YYNGEE. V was cut by 0 bases and J by 2 bases, with 5 bases left in between. The CDR3 covers 14 residues. The DNA for the CDR3 is TGTGCCAGCAGCGTAGTTAGTAACACCGGGGAGCTGTTTTTT. This gives the protein CASSVVSNTGELFF.

V and J are TRBV4-1 and TRBJ2-5; TRBD2 matches at 12 bases. With V trimmed by 5 bases and J by 2 bases, 12 bases remained unmatched. This CDR3 has 18 residues. Germline CDR1 and CDR2: MGHRA and YSYEKL. The CDR3 DNA reads TGCGCCAGCAGCATCCGCCTGCTAGCGGGGGGGCGGCAAGAGACCCAGTACTTC. This gives the protein CASSIRLLAGGRQETQYF.

The chain carries TRBV28 and TRBJ2-7; D perhaps matches TRBD2 (7 bases). Germline CDR1 and CDR2: MDHEN and SYDVKM. CDR3 size: 16 residues. The germline V and J ends were trimmed by 5 bases and 6 bases, with 23 bases remaining between them. The CDR3 bases are TGTGCCAGCAGTATGGGGGGGGGCTTTACTACTATCGAGCAGTACTTC. Translation gives CASSMGGGFTTIEQYF.

The genes are TRBV13 and TRBJ2-1; D is possibly TRBD1 (5 bases). From germline, CDR1 is PRHDT and CDR2 FYEKMQ (reference sequence). Trimming stripped 2 bases from V and 0 bases from J, with 23 bases between. This CDR3 comprises 20 residues. CDR3: CASSLLRRREGRSSYNEQFF. The CDR3 DNA follows: TGTGCCAGCAGCTTACTACGTCGCAGGGAAGGACGGAGCTCCTACAATGAGCAGTTCTTC. Using reference TRBV13 and TRBJ2-1 for the parts outside the CDR3, the full variable domain is AAGVIQSPRHLIKEKRETATLKCYPIPRHDTVYWYQQGPGQDPQFLISFYEKMQSDKGSIPDRFSAQQFSDYHSELNMSSLELGDSALYFCASSLLRRREGRSSYNEQFFGPGTRLTVL.

This rearrangement joins TRBV7-9 to TRBJ2-1; D unresolved. Per germline, CDR1 SEHNR and CDR2 FQNEAQ (reference sequence). CDR3 length equals 15 residues. V lost 7 bases and J lost 0, with 13 bases in between. In DNA, the CDR3 is TGTGCCAGCATGGGTTCAGGTAGCTCCTACAATGAGCAGTTCTTC. Translation gives CASMGSGSSYNEQFF.

This clone was recorded once. The rearrangement uses TRBV6-2 or TRBV6-3 and TRBJ2-7, with 8 bases fitting TRBD1. From germline, CDR1 is MNHEY and CDR2 SVGEGT. J lost 4 bases, V lost 4 bases, and 9 bases had no gene match. CDR3 size: 15 residues. The DNA of the CDR3 is TGTGCCAGCAGTTTGGCCGGGACAGGAGAATACGAGCAGTACTTC. Its protein product is CASSLAGTGEYEQYF.

The CDR3 DNA reads as TGTGCCACGAGGGCGGGACTAGACACAGATACGCAGTATTTT. Protein: CATRAGLDTDTQYF. This rearrangement joins TRBV10-3 to TRBJ2-3, with 8 bases aligning to TRBD2. The germline V gene has CDR1 ENHRY and CDR2 SYGVKD. V lost 10 bases and J lost 2; bases outside the gene matches: 8. The CDR3 runs to 14 residues.

This clone was seen only once. V and J are TRBV4-2 and TRBJ2-5, with 12 positions matching TRBD2. This CDR3 spans 19 amino acids. Germline V CDR1 and CDR2: LGHNA, YNFKEQ. V lost 1 base, J lost 0 bases, and 9 bases stayed unmatched. The CDR3 spells CASSQGQLAGGENQETQYF. The CDR3 region has the DNA TGTGCCAGCAGCCAAGGACAACTAGCGGGGGGTGAAAACCAAGAGACCCAGTACTTC.